This TCR beta chain was profiled in a study of blood T cell repertoires in COVID-19. The overall study: Collection of acute and convalescent COVID-19 samples took place in the United States, Italy and Spain.

The CDR3 extends over 14 amino acids. Germline CDR1 and CDR2: LNHDA and SQIVND (reference sequence). Trimming stripped 5 bases from V and 4 bases from J, with 12 bases between. This clone was detected only once. Per the original methods: Amplified reference gene primers provided the basis for estimating nucleated cell counts. Measured with immunoSEQ multiplex PCR; TCRdb has only the in-frame clones, and not every one. V and J calls and clone size are those listed in that table; D and trimming were worked out from the DNA. The table includes approximately 350,000 clones, approximately 90% detected once. Recruitment covered roughly 22 US areas and drew participants whose ages spanned roughly 18 to 90 years. Participants' reported clinical history set cohort assignment.

This receptor was obtained from a man younger than 35 who had recovered from COVID-19. The sample consisted of PBMCs or T cells enriched from blood (not recorded which). The V gene is TRBV19, the J gene TRBJ1-5; a weak D match, TRBD1 (6 bases). CDR3 coding DNA: TGTGCCAGTAGTCTGAGTAGGGGGAATCAGCCCCAGCATTTT. This codes for CASSLSRGNQPQHF.